This entry lists 17 T cell receptor beta chains sequenced from one sample in a study of T cells in Graves' hyperthyroidism and ophthalmopathy. Amplified regions were TCR beta CDR3 sequences from RNA transcripts. HTBI primers were used for first-round RT-PCR of the TCR CDR3. MiXCR, run by TCRdb on the multiplex PCR reads, gives a single entry per CDR3 protein. Here the sample spans a few hundred thousand distinct CDR3 sequences, 15% to 19% being singletons. The sequencing sample was made of blood. All receptors come from a woman aged 18-29 years with Graves' hyperthyroidism.

In this sample, this clonotype turned up many times. V and J are TRBV6-1 and TRBJ2-2; tentative D call: TRBD1 (5 bases). Germline-derived CDR1 and CDR2 are MNHNS and SASEGT. V was clipped by 0 bases and J by 6 bases, with 11 bases between them. This CDR3 is 15 amino acids long. The CDR3 DNA reads TGTGCCAGCAGTGAAGCTGTAGGGGCGGCCGGGGAGCTGTTTTTT. This translates into CASSEAVGAAGELFF.

The chain couples TRBV28 to TRBJ2-2, with D maybe TRBD1 (5 bases). The CDR3 contains 15 residues. CDR1 is MDHEN, CDR2 SYDVKM, per germline. V was cut by 1 base and J by 6 bases, with 12 bases left in between. CDR3 loop: CASSLFRKGAGELFF. Written as DNA, the CDR3 is TGTGCCAGCAGTTTATTCCGTAAAGGGGCCGGGGAGCTGTTTTTT.

Many counts were recorded for this clonotype. The chain combines TRBV12-3 or TRBV12-4 with TRBJ2-1; 13 nucleotides agree with TRBD2. Germline trimming cut 5 bases from V and 9 bases from J; bases unmatched to any gene: 22. The CDR3 loop spans 20 amino acids. The CDR3 protein is CASSEGLGLAGQVGLSEQFF. Here the CDR3 DNA reads TGTGCCAGCAGTGAGGGTTTGGGACTAGCGGGACAGGTGGGGTTGTCTGAGCAGTTCTTC.

There are a few counts of this clonotype. The rearrangement links TRBV9 to TRBJ2-2; 10 positions match TRBD2. The V gene's germline CDR1 is SGDLS and CDR2 YYNGEE. The ends lost 0 bases at V and 8 bases at J; junction bases unmatched: 4. The CDR3 is 15 residues long. The CDR3 protein is CASSVAASGSGELFF. CDR3 DNA: TGTGCCAGCAGCGTAGCGGCTAGCGGGAGTGGGGAGCTGTTTTTT.

V usage is TRBV6-1 and J usage is TRBJ1-3; 12 nucleotides align to TRBD1. CDR1 and CDR2 from the germline V gene are MNHNS and SASEGT. This CDR3 comprises 19 residues. V shed 4 bases, J shed 4 bases, and the junction held 14 bases outside the gene matches. CDR3 DNA: TGTGCCAGCAGTGCTCCGGGACAGGGGGCTCTCCTCTCGGGAAACACCATATATTTT. This codes for CASSAPGQGALLSGNTIYF.

At least ten counts were recorded for this clonotype. This chain joins TRBV11-2 and TRBJ2-7, with D possibly being TRBD1 or TRBD2 (6 bases each). Germline values: CDR1 SGHAT, CDR2 FQNNGV. The CDR3 is made up of 15 amino acids. V gave up 3 bases and J gave up 4 bases, with 16 bases separating them. CDR3 sequence: CASSFGTTAGYEQYF. CDR3 coding DNA: TGTGCCAGCAGCTTTGGGACAACGGCGGGGTACGAGCAGTACTTC.

This clonotype occurred many times. The rearrangement links TRBV6-1 to TRBJ2-1, with TRBD2 matching over 9 bases. CDR3 length equals 15 residues. CDR1 and CDR2 from the germline V gene are MNHNS and SASEGT. The V and J ends lost 5 bases and 6 bases, in that order; junction bases with no gene match: 8. For the CDR3, the DNA is TGTGCCAGCAGTTACCTAGCGGGAAGTACCAATGAGCAGTTCTTC. Its protein is CASSYLAGSTNEQFF.

This clonotype has a count of ten or more. The V and J genes are TRBV20-1 and TRBJ1-5; D is unclear. CDR3 length: 15 residues. The V end lost 2 bases, the J end lost 1 base, and 12 bases lay between the germline ends. Germline V gene sequence: CDR1 DFQATT, CDR2 SNEGSKA (reference sequence). CDR3 residues: CSARPSLGSNQPQHF. CDR3 DNA sequence: TGCAGTGCTAGACCCTCACTCGGGAGCAATCAGCCCCAGCATTTT.

There are a few counts of this clonotype. V gene TRBV24-1 combines with J gene TRBJ1-2, with 8 nucleotides matching TRBD1. Germline CDR1 KGHDR, CDR2 SFDVKD. V was clipped by 9 bases and J by 7 bases; unmatched bases: 12. The CDR3 is 14 amino acids. As DNA, the CDR3 is TGTGCCACCGCCGGAGGACAGGGTCGGGGTGGCTACACCTTC. It yields the protein CATAGGQGRGGYTF.

This clonotype was observed many times. J is TRBJ1-1 and V is TRBV9, with TRBD1 as a possible D gene (6 bases). CDR3 length equals 14 residues. Trimming shortened V by 0 bases and J by 3 bases, and 9 bases separated the two germline ends. In germline, CDR1 is SGDLS, CDR2 YYNGEE. CDR3 bases: TGTGCCAGCAGCGTAGCAGGGGAAGACACTGAAGCTTTCTTT. This codes for CASSVAGEDTEAFF. Full variable domain (remainder filled in from reference TRBV9 and TRBJ1-1): DSGVTQTPKHLITATGQRVTLRCSPRSGDLSVYWYQQSLDQGLQFLIQYYNGEERAKGNILERFSAQQFPDLHSELNLSSLELGDSALYFCASSVAGEDTEAFFGQGTRLTVV.

V is TRBV15 and J is TRBJ1-6; D perhaps matches TRBD1 (6 bases). Germline values: CDR1 LNHNV, CDR2 YYDKDF (reference sequence). Trimming removed 5 bases from V and 10 bases from J, with 18 bases in between. The CDR3 has 15 residues. As DNA, the CDR3 is TGTGCCACCAGCCGAGGGGGGGGTGGAGGCTCACCCCTCCACTTT. This encodes CATSRGGGGGSPLHF.

A few counts support this clonotype. This chain links TRBV5-6 with TRBJ1-4, with D unclear. The V gene's germline CDR1 is SGHDT and CDR2 YYEEEE. V was trimmed by 2 bases and J by 4 bases, leaving 6 bases between them. The CDR3 totals 13 residues. The CDR3 protein is CASSFSVNEKLFF. The DNA of the CDR3 is TGTGCCAGCAGCTTCTCCGTTAATGAAAAACTGTTTTTT.

This clonotype has a count of ten or more. V and J are TRBV7-3 and TRBJ2-1; D uncertain. V lost 4 bases to trimming and J lost 5 bases, with 15 bases between them. CDR1 SGHTA and CDR2 FQGTGA come from the germline V gene. The CDR3 length is 15 residues. The CDR3, as DNA: TGTGCCAGCAGCTACCACCCTCGGATGAACAATGAGCAGTTCTTC. It yields the protein CASSYHPRMNNEQFF.

This chain uses TRBV27 with TRBJ2-5; 8 bases line up with TRBD1. Germline V gene data show CDR1 as MNHEY and CDR2 as SMNVEV (reference sequence). The CDR3 is 17 residues long. With 0 bases clipped from V and 2 bases from J, the junction kept 8 bases outside the gene matches. The CDR3 sequence is CASSLSKTGVYQETQYF. The CDR3 bases are TGTGCCAGCAGTTTATCCAAGACAGGGGTCTATCAAGAGACCCAGTACTTC.

This clonotype has ten or more counts. The rearrangement links TRBV11-1 to TRBJ2-3; TRBD1 matches 7 bases. Losses at the gene ends were 5 bases for V and 0 bases for J; bases not matched to a gene: 8. The CDR3 runs to 16 residues. The V gene's germline CDR1 is SGHAT and CDR2 FQDESV (reference sequence). Here the CDR3 reads CASSAQVQGSTDTQYF. The CDR3 region has the DNA TGTGCCAGCAGCGCCCAGGTACAGGGGAGCACAGATACGCAGTATTTT.

The chain carries TRBV10-3 and TRBJ1-1, with D perhaps matching TRBD1 (5 bases). The CDR3 spans 14 residues. Germline loops: CDR1 ENHRY, CDR2 SYGVKD. The ends were cut back, 10 bases at V and 1 base at J, with 16 bases in the middle. CDR3 nucleotide sequence: TGTGCCACCCAGGGCTACAGAGAGAACACTGAAGCTTTCTTT. Translated, it gives CATQGYRENTEAFF.

The rearrangement links TRBV5-6 to TRBJ1-6; 7 bases match TRBD1. The V gene's germline CDR1 is SGHDT and CDR2 YYEEEE. The CDR3 is made up of 15 amino acids. The trim removed 4 bases at V and 9 bases at J, leaving 10 bases unmatched. Here the CDR3 reads CASSSTDRDGSPLHF. The CDR3 coding sequence is TGTGCCAGCAGCAGCACCGACAGGGATGGTTCACCCCTCCACTTT.